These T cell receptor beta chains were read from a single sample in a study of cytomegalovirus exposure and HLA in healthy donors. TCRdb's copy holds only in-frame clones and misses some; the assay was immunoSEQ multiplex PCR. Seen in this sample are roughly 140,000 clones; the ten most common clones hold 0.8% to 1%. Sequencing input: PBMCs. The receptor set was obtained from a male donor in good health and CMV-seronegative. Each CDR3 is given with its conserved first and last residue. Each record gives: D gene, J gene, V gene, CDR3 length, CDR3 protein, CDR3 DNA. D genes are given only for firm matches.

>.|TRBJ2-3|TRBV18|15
CASSPGLLGADTQYF
TGTGCCAGCTCACCGGGACTCCTCGGGGCAGATACGCAGTATTTT
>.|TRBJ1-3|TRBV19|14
CASRPGISGNTIYF
TGTGCCAGCCGACCAGGAATCTCTGGAAACACCATATATTTT
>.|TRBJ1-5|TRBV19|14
CASSSGTPNQPQHF
TGTGCCAGTAGTTCCGGGACTCCCAATCAGCCCCAGCATTTT
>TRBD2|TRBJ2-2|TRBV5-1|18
CASSLASSGGLNTGELFF
TGCGCCAGCAGCTTGGCGTCTAGCGGGGGTCTAAACACCGGGGAGCTGTTTTTT
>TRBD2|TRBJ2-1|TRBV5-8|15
CASSLEGLADNEQFF
TGTGCCAGCAGCTTGGAAGGACTAGCGGACAATGAGCAGTTCTTC
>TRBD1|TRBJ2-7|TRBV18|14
CASSRDRGSVEQYF
TGTGCCAGCTCACGGGACAGGGGGTCCGTCGAGCAGTACTTC
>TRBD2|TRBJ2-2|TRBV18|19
CASSPYSAGDNANTGELFF
TGTGCCAGCTCGCCCTATTCGGCGGGGGATAACGCGAACACCGGGGAGCTGTTTTTT
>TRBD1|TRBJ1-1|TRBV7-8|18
CASSIRTGGVGVNTEAFF
TGTGCCAGCAGCATACGGACAGGGGGCGTGGGGGTGAACACTGAAGCTTTCTTT
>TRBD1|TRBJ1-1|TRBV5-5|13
CASSRDRNTEAFF
TGTGCCAGCAGCCGGGACAGGAACACTGAAGCTTTCTTT
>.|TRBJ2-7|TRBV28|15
CASTYLATSSYEQYF
TGTGCCAGCACCTACCTAGCGACGAGCTCCTACGAGCAGTACTTC
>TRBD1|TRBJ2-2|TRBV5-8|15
CASSLTGANTGELFF
TGTGCCAGCAGCTTGACAGGGGCAAATACCGGGGAGCTGTTTTTT
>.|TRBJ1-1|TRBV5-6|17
CASSFPGWREENTEAFF
TGTGCCAGCAGCTTTCCTGGGTGGAGGGAGGAGAACACTGAAGCTTTCTTT
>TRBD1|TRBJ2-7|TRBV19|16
CASSIAGTGRVYEQYF
TGTGCCAGTAGTATCGCGGGGACAGGTCGCGTTTACGAGCAGTACTTC
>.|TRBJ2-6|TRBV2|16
CASSYDTNSGANVLTF
TGTGCCAGCAGTTATGACACAAACTCTGGGGCCAACGTCCTGACTTTC
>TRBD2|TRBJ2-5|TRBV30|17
CAWSVRSSGRDLGTQYF
TGTGCCTGGAGTGTACGTAGTAGCGGGAGGGACCTCGGGACCCAGTACTTC
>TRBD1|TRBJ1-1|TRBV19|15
CASSILERGLAEAFF
TGTGCCAGTAGTATCCTGGAGAGGGGGCTTGCTGAAGCTTTCTTT